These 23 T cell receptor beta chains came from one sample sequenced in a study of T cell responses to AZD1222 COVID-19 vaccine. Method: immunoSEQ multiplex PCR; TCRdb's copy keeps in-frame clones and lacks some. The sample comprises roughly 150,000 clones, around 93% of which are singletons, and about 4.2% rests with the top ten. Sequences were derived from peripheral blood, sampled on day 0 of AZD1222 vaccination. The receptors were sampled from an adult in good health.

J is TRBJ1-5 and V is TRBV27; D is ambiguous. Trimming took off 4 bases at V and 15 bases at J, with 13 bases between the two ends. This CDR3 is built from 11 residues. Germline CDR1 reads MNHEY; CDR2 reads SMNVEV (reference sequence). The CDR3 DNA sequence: TGTGCCAGCAGTTACCGGCATTTTCGGCATTTT. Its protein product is CASSYRHFRHF.

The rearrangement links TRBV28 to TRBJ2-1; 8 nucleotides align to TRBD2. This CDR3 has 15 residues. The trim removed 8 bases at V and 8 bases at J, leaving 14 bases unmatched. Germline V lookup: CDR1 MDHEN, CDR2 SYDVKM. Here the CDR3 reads CASLPVRGGRDEQFF. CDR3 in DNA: TGTGCCAGCCTCCCCGTTCGGGGGGGCCGCGATGAGCAGTTCTTC.

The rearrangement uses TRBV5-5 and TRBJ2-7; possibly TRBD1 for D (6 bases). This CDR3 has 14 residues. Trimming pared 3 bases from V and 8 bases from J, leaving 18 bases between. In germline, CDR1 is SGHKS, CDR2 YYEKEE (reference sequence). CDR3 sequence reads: CASSSTGIVDQQYF. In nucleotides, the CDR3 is TGTGCCAGCAGCTCCACAGGGATAGTCGACCAGCAGTACTTC. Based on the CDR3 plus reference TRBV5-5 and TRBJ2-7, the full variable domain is DAGVTQSPTHLIKTRGQQVTLRCSPISGHKSVSWYQQVLGQGPQFIFQYYEKEERGRGNFPDRFSARQFPNYSSELNVNALLLGDSALYLCASSSTGIVDQQYFGPGTRLTVT.

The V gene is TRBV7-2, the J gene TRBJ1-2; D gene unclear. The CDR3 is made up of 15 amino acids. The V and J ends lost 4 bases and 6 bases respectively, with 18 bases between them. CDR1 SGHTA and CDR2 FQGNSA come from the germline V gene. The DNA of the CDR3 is TGTGCCAGCAGCTCCCCACTTTTGGGGAGCCATGGCTACACCTTC. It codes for CASSSPLLGSHGYTF.

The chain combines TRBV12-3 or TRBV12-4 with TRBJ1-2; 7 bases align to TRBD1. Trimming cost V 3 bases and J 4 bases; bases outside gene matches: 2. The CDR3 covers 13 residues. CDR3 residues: CASSFKGAYGYTF. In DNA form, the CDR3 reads TGTGCCAGCAGTTTTAAGGGGGCCTATGGCTACACCTTC.

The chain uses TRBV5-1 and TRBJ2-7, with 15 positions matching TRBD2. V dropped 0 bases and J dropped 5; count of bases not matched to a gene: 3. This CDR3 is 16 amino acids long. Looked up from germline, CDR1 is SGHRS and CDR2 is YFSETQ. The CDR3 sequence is CASSLGTSGRADEQYF. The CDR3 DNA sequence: TGCGCCAGCAGCTTGGGGACTAGCGGGAGGGCCGACGAGCAGTACTTC.

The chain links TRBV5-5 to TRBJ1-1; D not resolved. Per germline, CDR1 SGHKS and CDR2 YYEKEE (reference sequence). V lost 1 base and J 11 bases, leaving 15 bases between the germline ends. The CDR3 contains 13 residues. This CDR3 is CASSLISGSSAFF. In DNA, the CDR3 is TGTGCCAGCAGCTTGATTTCAGGAAGTTCGGCTTTCTTT.

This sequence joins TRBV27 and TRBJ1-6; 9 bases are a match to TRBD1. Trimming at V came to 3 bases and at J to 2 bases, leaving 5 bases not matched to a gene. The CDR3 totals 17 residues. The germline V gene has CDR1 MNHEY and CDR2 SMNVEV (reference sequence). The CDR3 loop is CASSFRDRETYNSPLHF. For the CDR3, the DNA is TGTGCCAGCAGTTTCCGGGACAGGGAAACCTATAATTCACCCCTCCACTTT.

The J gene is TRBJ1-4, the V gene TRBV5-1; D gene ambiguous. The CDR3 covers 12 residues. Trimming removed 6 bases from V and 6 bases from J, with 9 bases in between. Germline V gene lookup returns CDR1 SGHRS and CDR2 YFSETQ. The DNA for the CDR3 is TGCGCCAGCAAGTTATTGGATGAAAAACTGTTTTTT. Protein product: CASKLLDEKLFF.

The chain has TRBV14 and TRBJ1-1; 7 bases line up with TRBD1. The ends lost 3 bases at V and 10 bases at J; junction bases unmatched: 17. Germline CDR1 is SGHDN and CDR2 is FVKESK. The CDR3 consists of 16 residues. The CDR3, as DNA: TGTGCCAGCAGCCACGTACGGGACAGCCTCTTTGAAGGAGCTTTCTTT. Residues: CASSHVRDSLFEGAFF.

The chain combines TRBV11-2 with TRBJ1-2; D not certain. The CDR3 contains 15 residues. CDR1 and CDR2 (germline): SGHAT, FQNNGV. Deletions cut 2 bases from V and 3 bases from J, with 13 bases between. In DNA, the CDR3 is TGTGCCAGCAGCTTACTTTACCGGGAGGACTATGGCTACACCTTC. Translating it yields CASSLLYREDYGYTF.

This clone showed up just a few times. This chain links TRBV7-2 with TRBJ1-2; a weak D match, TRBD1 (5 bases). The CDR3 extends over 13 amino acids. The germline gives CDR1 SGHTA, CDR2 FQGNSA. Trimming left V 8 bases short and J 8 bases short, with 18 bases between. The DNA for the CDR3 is TGTGCCAGCGGAGGGGTTAGCTTAATCGGCTACACCTTC. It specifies CASGGVSLIGYTF.

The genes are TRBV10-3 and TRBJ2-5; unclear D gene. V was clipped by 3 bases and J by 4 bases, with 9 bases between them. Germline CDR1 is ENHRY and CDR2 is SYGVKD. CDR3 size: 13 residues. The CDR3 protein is CAISDGRRETQYF. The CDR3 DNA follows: TGTGCCATCAGTGACGGGCGACGAGAGACCCAGTACTTC.

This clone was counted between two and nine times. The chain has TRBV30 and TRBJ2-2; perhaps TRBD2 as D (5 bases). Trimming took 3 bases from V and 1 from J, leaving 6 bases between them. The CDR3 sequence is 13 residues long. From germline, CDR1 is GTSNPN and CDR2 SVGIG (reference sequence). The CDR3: CAWRRENTGELFF. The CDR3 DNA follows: TGTGCCTGGAGACGGGAGAACACCGGGGAGCTGTTTTTT. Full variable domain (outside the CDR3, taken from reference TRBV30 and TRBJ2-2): SQTIHQWPATLVQPVGSPLSLECTVEGTSNPNLYWYRQAAGRGLQLLFYSVGIGQISSEVPQNLSASRPQDRQFILSSKKLLLSDSGFYLCAWRRENTGELFFGEGSRLTVL.

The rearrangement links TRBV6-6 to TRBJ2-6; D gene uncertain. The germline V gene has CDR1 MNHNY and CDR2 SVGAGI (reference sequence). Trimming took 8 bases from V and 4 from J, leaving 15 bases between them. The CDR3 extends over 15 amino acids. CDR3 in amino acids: CASHNPGTGANVLTF. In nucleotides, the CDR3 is TGTGCCAGCCATAATCCGGGTACCGGGGCCAACGTCCTGACTTTC.

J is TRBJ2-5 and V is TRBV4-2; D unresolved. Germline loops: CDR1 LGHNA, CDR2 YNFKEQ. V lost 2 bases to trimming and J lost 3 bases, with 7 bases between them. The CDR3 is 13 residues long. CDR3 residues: CASSQRTKETQYF. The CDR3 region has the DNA TGTGCCAGCAGCCAAAGGACGAAAGAGACCCAGTACTTC.

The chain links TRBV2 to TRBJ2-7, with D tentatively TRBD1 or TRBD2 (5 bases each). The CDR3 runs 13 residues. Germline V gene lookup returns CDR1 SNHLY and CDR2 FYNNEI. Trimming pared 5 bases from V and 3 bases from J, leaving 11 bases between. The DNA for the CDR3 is TGTGCCAGCAGTCCCCCGGGGCTCTACGAGCAGTACTTC. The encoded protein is CASSPPGLYEQYF.

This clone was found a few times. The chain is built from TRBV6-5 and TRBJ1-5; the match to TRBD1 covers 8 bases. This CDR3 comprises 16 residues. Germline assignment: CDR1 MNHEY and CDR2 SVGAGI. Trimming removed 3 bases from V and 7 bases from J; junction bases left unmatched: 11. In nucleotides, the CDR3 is TGTGCCAGCAGTTATCTGTGGACAGGGCGGCCACAGCCCCAGCATTTT. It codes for CASSYLWTGRPQPQHF.

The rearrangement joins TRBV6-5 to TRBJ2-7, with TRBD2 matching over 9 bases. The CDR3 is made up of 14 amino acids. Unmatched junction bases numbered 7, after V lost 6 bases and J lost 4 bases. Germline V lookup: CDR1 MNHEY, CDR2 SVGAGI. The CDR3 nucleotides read TGTGCCAGCAGCGAGAGCGGGAGGCGATACGAGCAGTACTTC. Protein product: CASSESGRRYEQYF.

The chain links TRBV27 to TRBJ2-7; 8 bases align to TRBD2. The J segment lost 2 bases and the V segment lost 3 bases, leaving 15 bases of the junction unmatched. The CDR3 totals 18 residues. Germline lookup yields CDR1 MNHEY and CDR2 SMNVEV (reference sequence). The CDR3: CASSFKTGQRGIPYEQYF. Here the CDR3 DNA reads TGTGCCAGCAGTTTCAAAACCGGGCAGCGGGGGATCCCCTACGAGCAGTACTTC.

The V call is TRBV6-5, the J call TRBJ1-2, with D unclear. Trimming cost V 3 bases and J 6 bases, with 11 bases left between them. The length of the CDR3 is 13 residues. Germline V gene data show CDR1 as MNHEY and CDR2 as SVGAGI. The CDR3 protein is CASSYRGRDGYTF. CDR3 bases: TGTGCCAGCAGTTATCGGGGTAGGGATGGCTACACCTTC.

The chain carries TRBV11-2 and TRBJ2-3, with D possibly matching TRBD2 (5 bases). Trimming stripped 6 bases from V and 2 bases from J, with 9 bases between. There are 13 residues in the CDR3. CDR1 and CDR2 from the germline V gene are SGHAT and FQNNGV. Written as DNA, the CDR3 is TGTGCCAGCAGGGACTTCACCACAGATACGCAGTATTTT. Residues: CASRDFTTDTQYF.

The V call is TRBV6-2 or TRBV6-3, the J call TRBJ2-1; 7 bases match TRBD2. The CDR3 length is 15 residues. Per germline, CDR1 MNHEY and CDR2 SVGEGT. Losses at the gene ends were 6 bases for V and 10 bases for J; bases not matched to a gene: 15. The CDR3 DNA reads TGTGCCAGCAGCCGGGAGGACCGGGACTTAGGGGAGCAGTTCTTC. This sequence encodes CASSREDRDLGEQFF.